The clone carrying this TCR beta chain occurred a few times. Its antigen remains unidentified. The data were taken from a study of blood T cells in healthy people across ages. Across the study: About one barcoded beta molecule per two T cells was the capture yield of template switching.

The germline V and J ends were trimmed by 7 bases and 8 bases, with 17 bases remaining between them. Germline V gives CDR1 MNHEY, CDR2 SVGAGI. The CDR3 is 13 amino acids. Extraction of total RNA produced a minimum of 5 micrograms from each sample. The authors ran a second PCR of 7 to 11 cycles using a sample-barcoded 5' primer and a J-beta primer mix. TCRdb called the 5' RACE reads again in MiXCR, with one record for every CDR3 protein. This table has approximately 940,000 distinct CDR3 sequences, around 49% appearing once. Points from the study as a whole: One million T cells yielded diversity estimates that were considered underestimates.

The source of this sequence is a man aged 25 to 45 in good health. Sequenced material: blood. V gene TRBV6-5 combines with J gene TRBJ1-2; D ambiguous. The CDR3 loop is CASTASWAYGYTF. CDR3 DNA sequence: TGTGCCAGCACCGCTAGTTGGGCCTACGGCTACACCTTC.